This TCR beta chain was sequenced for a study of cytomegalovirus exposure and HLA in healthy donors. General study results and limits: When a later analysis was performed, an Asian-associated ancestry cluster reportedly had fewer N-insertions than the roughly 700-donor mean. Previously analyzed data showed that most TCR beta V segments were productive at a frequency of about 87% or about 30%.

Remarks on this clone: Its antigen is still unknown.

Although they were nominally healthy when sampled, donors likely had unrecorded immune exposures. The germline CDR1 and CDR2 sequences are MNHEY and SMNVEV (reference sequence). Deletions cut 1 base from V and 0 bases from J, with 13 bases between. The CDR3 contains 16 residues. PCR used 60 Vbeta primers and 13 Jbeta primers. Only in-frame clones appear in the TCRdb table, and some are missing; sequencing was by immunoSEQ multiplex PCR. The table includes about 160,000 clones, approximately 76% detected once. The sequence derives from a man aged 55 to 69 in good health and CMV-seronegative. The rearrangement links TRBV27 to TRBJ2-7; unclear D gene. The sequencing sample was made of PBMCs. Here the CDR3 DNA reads TGTGCCAGCAGTTTATGGGCCACTGCGAACTCCTACGAGCAGTACTTC. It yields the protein CASSLWATANSYEQYF.